The rows below give T cell receptor beta chains drawn from one sample of a study of T cells in Graves' hyperthyroidism and ophthalmopathy. Each CDR3 protein gets one entry after TCRdb re-called the multiplex PCR reads with MiXCR. The repertoire has some 440,000 distinct CDR3 sequences, 15% to 18% of them found once; the top ten carry approximately 7.5%. Sequencing was done on a sample of blood. The origin of the receptors is a woman younger than 35 with Graves' hyperthyroidism. Both conserved end residues are trimmed from each CDR3.

v_gene	j_gene	CDR3aa
TRBV3-1	TRBJ2-3	ASSQDRTYTDTQY
TRBV9	TRBJ2-7	ASSALSGSSYEQY
TRBV20-1	TRBJ2-7	SARVPWTSGTSYEQY
TRBV19	TRBJ2-1	ASSITGANHEQF
TRBV18	TRBJ2-3	ASSPRAAGTDTQY
TRBV27	TRBJ2-1	ASSLWNGNEQF
TRBV3-1	TRBJ1-2	ASSQLAGAHGYT
TRBV7-2	TRBJ2-1	ASSLGVLAGVNEQF
TRBV28	TRBJ2-7	ASRLRSYERY
TRBV5-1	TRBJ2-5	ASRLGGGSYQETQY